This T cell receptor (beta chain) appears in the sequencing data of a study of human thymus T cells (TCRdb year 2020). Context from the whole study: The study characterized TCR alpha and beta repertoires from about 8 infant thymus samples and a few related peripheral blood samples. The infant donors were about 7 to 250 days old, and the cohort included several males and a couple of females. Results the study describes overall, beyond this receptor: Biased V and J gene segment usage appeared to be present in both thymic and peripheral blood repertoires. Thymus samples yielded on average approximately 840,000 unique TCRB clonotypes, compared with 65,000 to 100,000 from blood samples.

Using the immunoSEQ multiplex PCR assay, the TCRB and TCRAD loci were amplified from a standardized quantity of quality-controlled genomic DNA. The V(D)J region was spanned by amplicons of a length sufficient to cover the CDR3 and to identify V and J genes. The amplicons were sequenced on an Illumina platform via the commercial immunoSEQ service. From the authors' description of their analysis: Primer bias and sequencing errors were corrected using previously described methods, and TCRAD and TCRB definitions followed the IMGT database. Repertoires were analysed with immunoSEQ Analyzer 3.0 and VDJTools, covering basic statistics, V/J segment usage, diversity estimates, rarefaction and pairwise overlap. Diversity was estimated using the Chao1, ChaoE, Efron-Thisted, Shannon and inverse Simpson indices, and was also estimated on datasets down-sampled to the size of the smallest sample. Repertoire overlap was assessed by strict matching of CDR3 nucleotide sequence, V gene and J gene, and clustering was done by Jaccard-based multidimensional scaling. TCRdb took over this immuneACCESS table, retaining in-frame rearrangements with V and J assigned. Such tables are incomplete; in checked studies, under half of the missing clones stem from an unresolved V gene, and the remainder is unexplained. V and J calls plus clone size are reproduced from that table; the DNA served to infer D and trimming. The sample table records tens of thousands of clones; 94% of these occur just once. The ten biggest clones cover under 7% of the sample.

This clone was found a few times. The antigen it binds to is not known. Base-call qualities are not available, and no considerably larger clone is one nucleotide away. Taken from cysteine to phenylalanine, the CDR3 has 12 residues. CDR3 DNA only is kept here, 36 bases in frame from base 1. V loses 7 bases at its end and J loses 11 bases; junction bases beyond the gene matches: 7. Sequences SNHLY (CDR1) and FYNNEI (CDR2) are obtained from the germline V gene. Donors were immunologically healthy infants undergoing open corrective cardiac surgery for congenital heart defects in Finland. For four of the eight donors, a small about 0.5-1 mL aliquot of peripheral blood was collected during surgery. For the blood samples, genomic DNA was extracted from all available leukocytes instead of from a set number of cells. ACK lysis buffer was used to clear erythrocytes from the blood, and the leukocytes were then kept as pellets at -70 degrees C. Genomic DNA was extracted from frozen cell pellets with a QIAsymphony instrument.

The receptor was isolated from a boy in the first two years of life with a congenital heart defect but otherwise immunologically healthy. The sample consisted of blood. The V and J genes are TRBV2 and TRBJ1-1; TRBD1 fits 10 bases in the junction. The DNA reads TGTGCCAGCATCGACAGGGGGCTGAACGCTTTCTTT. This translates into CASIDRGLNAFF.